This T cell receptor beta chain derives from a study of T cells after yellow fever vaccination. Study-wide background: SMART-Seq v4 Ultra Low Input prepared the low-cell-number fractions.

Generation of TCR cDNA used 5'RACE template switching (which added a universal primer site and UMIs). TCRdb ran MiXCR on the 5' RACE reads and lists one entry per CDR3 protein. Here the sample spans around 600,000 distinct CDR3 sequences, about 12% being singletons. The V end lost 1 base, the J end lost 1 base, and 5 bases lay between the germline ends. The CDR3 is made up of 13 amino acids. The germline V gene encodes CDR1 GTSNPN and CDR2 SVGIG (reference sequence). Remarks on this clonotype: Its specificity is unknown.

Whole-study results and caveats: Contaminants from the bulk population, in the form of abundant clonotypes, could be found in FACS-sorted repertoires.

This rearrangement joins TRBV30 to TRBJ1-5; D is uncertain. The sequencing used PBMCs, collected on the day of the yellow fever booster vaccination. This sequence originates from a man aged 30 to 45 who received the YFV17D yellow fever vaccine. The CDR3 here is CAWSAHSNQPQHF. The CDR3 DNA reads TGTGCCTGGAGTGCACACAGCAATCAGCCCCAGCATTTT.